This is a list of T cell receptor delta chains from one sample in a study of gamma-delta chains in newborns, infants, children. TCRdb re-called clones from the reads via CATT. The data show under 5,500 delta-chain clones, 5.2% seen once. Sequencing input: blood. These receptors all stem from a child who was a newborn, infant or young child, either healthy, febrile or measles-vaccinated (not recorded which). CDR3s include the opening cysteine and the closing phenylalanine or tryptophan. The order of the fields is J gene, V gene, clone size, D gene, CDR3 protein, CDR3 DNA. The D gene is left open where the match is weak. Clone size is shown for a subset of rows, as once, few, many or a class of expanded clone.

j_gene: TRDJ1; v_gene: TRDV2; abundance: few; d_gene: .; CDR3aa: CACEPITWEAPRPKLIF; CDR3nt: TGTGCCTGTGAGCCGATTACCTGGGAAGCCCCTCGGCCAAAACTCATCTTT
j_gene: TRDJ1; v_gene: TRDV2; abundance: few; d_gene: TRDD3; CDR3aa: CACDSLTGGYTDKLIF; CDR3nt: TGTGCCTGTGACAGCCTGACTGGGGGATACACCGATAAACTCATCTTT
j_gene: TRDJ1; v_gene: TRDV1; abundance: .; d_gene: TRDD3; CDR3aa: CALGGPFLRFLGDIPYTDKLIF; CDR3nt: TGTGCTCTTGGGGGACCTTTTCTACGTTTTCTGGGGGATATCCCGTACACCGATAAACTCATCTTT
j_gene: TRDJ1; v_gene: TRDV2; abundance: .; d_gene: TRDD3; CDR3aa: CACDPVLGDTRRNTDKLIF; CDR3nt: TGTGCCTGTGACCCTGTACTGGGGGATACGCGACGGAACACCGATAAACTCATCTTT
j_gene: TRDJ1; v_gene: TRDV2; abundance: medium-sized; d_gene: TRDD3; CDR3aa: CACDALGDRKTDKLIF; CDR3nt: TGTGCCTGTGACGCATTGGGGGATAGAAAGACCGATAAACTCATCTTT
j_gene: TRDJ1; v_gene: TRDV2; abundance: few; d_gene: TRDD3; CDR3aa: CACGTLGDTGKLIF; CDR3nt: TGTGCCTGTGGCACGCTGGGGGATACGGGAAAACTCATCTTT
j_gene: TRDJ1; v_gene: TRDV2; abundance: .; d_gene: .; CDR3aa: CACDSVESTDKLIF; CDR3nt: TGTGCCTGTGACTCTGTGGAAAGTACCGATAAACTCATCTTT
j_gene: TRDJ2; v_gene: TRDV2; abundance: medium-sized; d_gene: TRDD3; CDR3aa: CACDVLGDTSTAQLFF; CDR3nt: TGTGCCTGTGACGTACTGGGGGATACTTCGACAGCACAACTCTTCTTT
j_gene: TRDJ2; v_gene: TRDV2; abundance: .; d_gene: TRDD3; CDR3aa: CACDILGDSNMPQRDAQLFF; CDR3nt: TGTGCCTGTGACATACTGGGGGACTCCAACATGCCCCAACGTGACGCACAACTCTTCTTT
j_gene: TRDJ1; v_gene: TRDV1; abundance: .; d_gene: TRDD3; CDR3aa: CALGDDSYWGSKGVLSDKLIF; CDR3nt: TGTGCTCTTGGGGATGACTCCTACTGGGGGTCGAAGGGGGTACTTTCCGATAAACTCATCTTT